These 21 T cell receptor beta chains were all obtained from the same sample, sequenced in a study of beta chain features in type 1 diabetes. As every portion of the isolated RNA was reverse transcribed, the sequencing read expressed TCRB transcripts. The data were produced by immunoSEQ multiplex PCR, yet TCRdb's version contains in-frame clones alone and is incomplete. The repertoire holds hundreds of thousands of clones, with around 15% as singletons. The specimen was central memory CD4+ T cells from blood. The receptors stem from a man aged 25-45 years in good health.

This clone was seen a handful of times. V gene TRBV19 combines with J gene TRBJ1-2; D ambiguous. The V gene lost 6 bases and the J gene lost 2 bases, with 16 bases spanning the gap. Germline V lookup: CDR1 LNHDA, CDR2 SQIVND (reference sequence). The CDR3 extends over 15 amino acids. DNA for the CDR3: TGTGCCAGTAGAACCCCCGAAGGGAGGAACTATGGCTACACCTTC. Its protein is CASRTPEGRNYGYTF.

This clone has just a few counts. This chain connects TRBV29-1 to TRBJ2-5, with TRBD2 as a possible D gene (5 bases). Germline V gene lookup returns CDR1 SQVTM and CDR2 ANQGSEA. This CDR3 is 11 amino acids long. Trimming cost V 8 bases and J 6 bases, with 13 bases left between them. As DNA, the CDR3 is TGCAGCTACTCGTTAGCGCAGACCCAGTACTTC. Translation: CSYSLAQTQYF. The full variable domain, in which reference TRBV29-1 and TRBJ2-5 provide the parts outside the CDR3, is SAVISQKPSRDICQRGTSLTIQCQVDSQVTMMFWYRQQPGQSLTLIATANQGSEATYESGFVIDKFPISRPNLTFSTLTVSNMSPEDSSIYLCSYSLAQTQYFGPGTRLLVL.

The gene calls are TRBV2 and TRBJ2-5; tentatively, D is TRBD1 or TRBD2 (5 bases each). Looked up from germline, CDR1 is SNHLY and CDR2 is FYNNEI. Trimming left V 1 base short and J 6 bases short, with 12 bases between. The CDR3 covers 14 residues. This CDR3 reads CASSEVGTRQTQYF. DNA for the CDR3: TGTGCCAGCAGTGAAGTGGGGACGAGGCAGACCCAGTACTTC.

The chain employs TRBV2 and TRBJ1-1; 7 nucleotides agree with TRBD1. The germline gives CDR1 SNHLY, CDR2 FYNNEI. The CDR3 is 10 amino acids. The CDR3 sequence: CGQGWTEAFF. The CDR3 DNA reads as TGTGGACAGGGATGGACTGAAGCTTTCTTT.

V gene TRBV10-1 combines with J gene TRBJ2-7, with TRBD1 matching over 7 bases. The CDR3 sequence is 12 residues long. Germline V gene sequence: CDR1 WNHNN, CDR2 SYGVQD (reference sequence). V trimming: 6 bases; J trimming: 5 bases; junction bases outside the gene matches: 4. The DNA for the CDR3 is TGCGCCAGCAGCCAAACAGGGGACGAGCAGTACTTC. This encodes CASSQTGDEQYF.

Many counts were recorded for this clone. The chain has TRBV5-1 and TRBJ1-2; 7 nucleotides align to TRBD1. CDR1 SGHRS and CDR2 YFSETQ come from the germline V gene. CDR3 length equals 16 residues. Losses at the gene ends were 0 bases for V and 2 bases for J; bases not matched to a gene: 7. CDR3 sequence reads: CASSLDWGDSNYGYTF. The CDR3 DNA reads TGCGCCAGCAGCTTGGATTGGGGGGACAGCAACTATGGCTACACCTTC. The entire variable domain, with the rest obtained from reference TRBV5-1 and TRBJ1-2, is as follows: KAGVTQTPRYLIKTRGQQVTLSCSPISGHRSVSWYQQTPGQGLQFLFEYFSETQRNKGNFPGRFSGRQFSNSRSEMNVSTLELGDSALYLCASSLDWGDSNYGYTFGSGTRLTVV.

The chain recombines TRBV5-1 with TRBJ1-3, with D hard to call. The CDR3 has 15 residues. Looked up from germline, CDR1 is SGHRS and CDR2 is YFSETQ. V was pared by 0 bases and J by 2 bases, with 9 bases between. The CDR3 DNA follows: TGCGCCAGCAGCTTGGCTCCAGACCCTGGAAACACCATATATTTT. Translation: CASSLAPDPGNTIYF. Looking up the rest from reference TRBV5-1 and TRBJ1-3 gives the full variable domain: KAGVTQTPRYLIKTRGQQVTLSCSPISGHRSVSWYQQTPGQGLQFLFEYFSETQRNKGNFPGRFSGRQFSNSRSEMNVSTLELGDSALYLCASSLAPDPGNTIYFGEGSWLTVV.

The rearrangement uses TRBV4-1 and TRBJ2-7; 10 bases line up with TRBD2. The CDR3 extends over 15 amino acids. Germline V CDR1 and CDR2: MGHRA, YSYEKL. The J segment lost 5 bases and the V segment lost 1 base, leaving 5 bases of the junction unmatched. The CDR3 is CASSQASLAGDEQYF. In DNA, the CDR3 is TGCGCCAGCAGCCAAGCTAGCCTAGCGGGGGACGAGCAGTACTTC.

V and J are TRBV30 and TRBJ2-7, with D maybe TRBD1 (6 bases). Trimming shortened V by 2 bases and J by 6 bases, and 8 bases separated the two germline ends. Germline CDR1 GTSNPN, CDR2 SVGIG (reference sequence). The CDR3 covers 11 residues. The CDR3 loop is CAWSQGGEQYV. The CDR3 DNA is TGTGCCTGGAGTCAAGGGGGCGAGCAGTACGTC.

To note about this clone: The same CDR3 arises from other DNA sequences in this sample as well. The chain uses TRBV5-1 and TRBJ2-3; a possible D gene is TRBD2 (5 bases). The germline V gene encodes CDR1 SGHRS and CDR2 YFSETQ. V gave up 4 bases and J gave up 0 bases, with 12 bases separating them. The CDR3 consists of 15 residues. In DNA, the CDR3 is TGCGCCAGCAGCCTACTAGGAGCTAGCACAGATACGCAGTATTTT. Encoded protein: CASSLLGASTDTQYF.

This chain connects TRBV7-3 to TRBJ2-5; TRBD2 aligns across 7 bases. This CDR3 spans 16 amino acids. V lost 5 bases and J lost 2; bases outside the gene matches: 11. Germline CDR1 SGHTA, CDR2 FQGTGA. This chain's CDR3 is CASSPAGGLLQETQYF. As DNA, the CDR3 is TGTGCCAGCAGCCCCGCCGGGGGACTACTACAAGAGACCCAGTACTTC.

This clone was observed a handful of times. This chain uses TRBV6-5 with TRBJ1-1; D is undetermined. The germline V and J ends were trimmed by 6 bases and 6 bases, with 14 bases remaining between them. CDR1 and CDR2 from the germline V gene are MNHEY and SVGAGI. This CDR3 spans 13 amino acids. The DNA of the CDR3 is TGTGCCAGCAGAAAGTCCTGGGGTGCTGAAGCTTTCTTT. Protein: CASRKSWGAEAFF.

The table lists this clone with a few counts. The rearrangement links TRBV6-1 to TRBJ2-3, with TRBD1 matching 8 bases. The V gene end was trimmed by 10 bases and the J gene end by 1 base; junction bases not matched to a gene: 4. This CDR3 comprises 13 residues. Germline CDR1 is MNHNS and CDR2 is SASEGT. The CDR3 DNA sequence: TGTGCCACCGGACAGGGACGCACAGATACGCAGTATTTT. Encoded protein: CATGQGRTDTQYF.

Only a few counts were recorded for this clone. The chain recombines TRBV27 with TRBJ1-2, with 7 bases that match TRBD1. CDR3 length: 15 residues. Germline V gene data show CDR1 as MNHEY and CDR2 as SMNVEV (reference sequence). Trimming removed 2 bases from V and 2 bases from J; junction bases left unmatched: 5. As DNA, the CDR3 is TGTGCCAGCAGTTTAAGGGAGGGGGCGAACTATGGCTACACCTTC. Protein: CASSLREGANYGYTF.

The chain has TRBV13 and TRBJ2-5, with 7 bases fitting TRBD1. The CDR3 totals 15 residues. V lost 5 bases and J lost 4; bases outside the gene matches: 10. Germline CDR1 PRHDT, CDR2 FYEKMQ (reference sequence). The CDR3 nucleotides are TGTGCCAGCAGCCCCAGGGGGACGTGGGGAGAGACCCAGTACTTC. As protein: CASSPRGTWGETQYF.

This clone was detected a few times. V and J are TRBV19 and TRBJ2-1, with D possibly TRBD2 on 6 matching bases. Germline lookup yields CDR1 LNHDA and CDR2 SQIVND (reference sequence). Trimming cost V 6 bases and J 14 bases, with 14 bases left between them. The CDR3 contains 11 residues. The CDR3 protein is CASRAGPREFF. DNA for the CDR3: TGTGCCAGTAGGGCGGGACCTAGGGAGTTCTTC.

This clone appeared a few times. The chain employs TRBV28 and TRBJ1-1; the D gene is possibly TRBD1 (6 bases). V was clipped by 7 bases and J by 4 bases, with 16 bases between them. Germline V CDR1 and CDR2: MDHEN, SYDVKM. The CDR3 has 14 amino acids. The CDR3 DNA follows: TGTGCCAGCACTCTAACAGGGCGTGGCACTGAAGCTTTCTTT. Translation gives CASTLTGRGTEAFF.

The chain has TRBV2 and TRBJ1-5; no definite D call. CDR1 SNHLY and CDR2 FYNNEI come from the germline V gene. The germline V and J ends were trimmed by 2 bases and 6 bases, with 14 bases remaining between them. The CDR3 spans 15 residues. In nucleotides, the CDR3 is TGTGCCAGCAGTGAAAGGGATTCCTCCGGTCAGCCCCAGCATTTT. This gives the protein CASSERDSSGQPQHF.

The CDR3 DNA is TGTGCCAGCAGCTCCCCGGGGGACGGGGACCAAGAGACCCAGTACTTC. Translated, it gives CASSSPGDGDQETQYF. The V gene is TRBV11-3, the J gene TRBJ2-5, with D maybe TRBD2 (6 bases). The ends were cut back, 4 bases at V and 0 bases at J, with 15 bases in the middle. Germline CDR1 reads SGHNT; CDR2 reads YENEEA. This CDR3 has 16 amino acids.

This clone has a handful of counts. The chain joins TRBV6-5 to TRBJ2-7, with D uncertain. Trimming shortened V by 0 bases and J by 2 bases, and 8 bases separated the two germline ends. The CDR3 has 14 amino acids. Germline values: CDR1 MNHEY, CDR2 SVGAGI. As DNA, the CDR3 is TGTGCCAGCAGTTACTCGGGGAAAACCTACGAGCAGTACTTC. Translation gives CASSYSGKTYEQYF.

This clone was observed a handful of times. CDR3 DNA sequence: TGTGCTAGTGGTCGACAAGGGGACAATCAGCCCCAGCATTTT. This sequence encodes CASGRQGDNQPQHF. V usage is TRBV12-5 and J usage is TRBJ1-5; maybe TRBD1 (5 bases). Germline V gives CDR1 LGHNT, CDR2 FRNRAP. The CDR3 totals 14 residues. V was cut by 5 bases and J by 3 bases, with 11 bases left in between.